This TCR beta chain was captured by sequencing in a study of CD8+ T cells in alopecia areata. Study information: Treatment with tofacitinib (6 to 18 months) was followed by 6 months off drug.

Study findings and constraints: Tofacitinib delivered significant drops in scalp clonality and in expanded CD8+ clones among the top 100. Especially in alopecia totalis/universalis, lesional scalp showed greater clonality than normal scalp did. Uncertain still, given a single nonresponder, is whether baseline CD8+ expansion links to response.

Only a few counts were recorded for this clone. What it binds is not known. Regarding treatment: oral pan-JAK inhibitor, 5-10 mg twice daily. Germline lookup yields CDR1 SEHNR and CDR2 FQNEAQ (reference sequence). The CDR3 contains 15 residues. V was pared by 6 bases and J by 2 bases, with 7 bases of the junction left unmatched. Sequencing used cDNA as its template, made by extracting RNA and reverse transcribing it. Assay: immunoSEQ multiplex PCR; the TCRdb copy retains only in-frame clones and omits some. The sample lists some 200,000 clones; about 60% were seen once. The source was CD8+ T cells sorted from blood, collected at week 24, from a patient treated with tofacitinib. The chain joins TRBV7-9 to TRBJ2-3; 8 nucleotides agree with TRBD1. This TCR was recovered from a human donor with alopecia areata. The CDR3 is CASSTWDRHTDTQYF. The CDR3 coding sequence is TGTGCCAGCAGTACGTGGGACAGGCACACAGATACGCAGTATTTT.